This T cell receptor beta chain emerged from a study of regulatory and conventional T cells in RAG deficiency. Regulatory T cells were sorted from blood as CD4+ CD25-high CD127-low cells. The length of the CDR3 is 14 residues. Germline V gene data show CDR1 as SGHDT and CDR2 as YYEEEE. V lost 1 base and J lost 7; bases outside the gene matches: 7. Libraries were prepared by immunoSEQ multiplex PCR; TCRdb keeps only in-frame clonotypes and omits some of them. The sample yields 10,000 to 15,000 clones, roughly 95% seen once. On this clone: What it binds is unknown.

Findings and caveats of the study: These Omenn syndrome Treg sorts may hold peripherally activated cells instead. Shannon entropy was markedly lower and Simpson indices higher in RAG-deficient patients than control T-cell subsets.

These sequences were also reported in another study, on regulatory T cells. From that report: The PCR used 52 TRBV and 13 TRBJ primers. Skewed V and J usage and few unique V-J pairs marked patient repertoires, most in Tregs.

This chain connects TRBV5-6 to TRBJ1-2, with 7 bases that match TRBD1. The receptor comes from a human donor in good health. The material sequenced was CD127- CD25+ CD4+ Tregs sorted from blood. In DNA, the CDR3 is TGTGCCAGCAGCTTGAGGGGACAGCGGGCTGGCTACACCTTC. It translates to CASSLRGQRAGYTF.